The TCR beta chain under discussion was sequenced for a study of blood T cell repertoires in COVID-19. Study background: Italy, Spain and the United States were the sources of the convalescent and acute COVID-19 samples. Nucleic acid was either cDNA or gDNA, and it came from T cells, B-cell-depleted T cells, or PBMCs.

The CDR3 spans 16 residues. The ends lost 6 bases at V and 0 bases at J; junction bases unmatched: 12. CDR1 and CDR2 from the germline V gene are SQVTM and ANQGSEA. Here immunoSEQ multiplex PCR was the method, and the copy in TCRdb shows in-frame clones only, minus some. The table shows 75,000 to 95,000 clones, with 75% to 90% occurring only once. This clone has just a few counts. The material sequenced was peripheral blood. This rearrangement joins TRBV29-1 to TRBJ2-7; 9 bases fit TRBD2. The clonotype originates from a human donor in a cohort sampled during active COVID-19. The CDR3 coding sequence is TGCAGCGTCGTTGGATTAGCGGGAGAACTCTCCTACGAGCAGTACTTC. This codes for CSVVGLAGELSYEQYF.